This TCR beta chain was sequenced during a study of blood T cells in healthy people across ages. CDR1 is DFQATT, CDR2 SNEGSKA, per germline (reference sequence). The CDR3 has 16 residues. The V end lost 0 bases, the J end lost 0 bases, and 13 bases lay between the germline ends. A J-beta primer mix and a sample-barcoded 5' primer were used in a second PCR of about 7 to 12 cycles. The template-switch adaptor was a 5' adaptor with 12 random nucleotides. It tagged each cDNA molecule. In TCRdb, the 5' RACE reads were re-called with MiXCR into one record per CDR3 protein. The table has some 1.5 million distinct CDR3 sequences, 28% seen once; the top ten hold about 8%.

This TCR was recovered from a woman in her twenties or thirties in good health. The V gene is TRBV20-1, the J gene TRBJ2-3; D not certain. What was sequenced was blood. The CDR3 nucleotides read TGCAGTGCTAGAGATAGGATACAGCCTAGCACAGATACGCAGTATTTT. It encodes CSARDRIQPSTDTQYF.